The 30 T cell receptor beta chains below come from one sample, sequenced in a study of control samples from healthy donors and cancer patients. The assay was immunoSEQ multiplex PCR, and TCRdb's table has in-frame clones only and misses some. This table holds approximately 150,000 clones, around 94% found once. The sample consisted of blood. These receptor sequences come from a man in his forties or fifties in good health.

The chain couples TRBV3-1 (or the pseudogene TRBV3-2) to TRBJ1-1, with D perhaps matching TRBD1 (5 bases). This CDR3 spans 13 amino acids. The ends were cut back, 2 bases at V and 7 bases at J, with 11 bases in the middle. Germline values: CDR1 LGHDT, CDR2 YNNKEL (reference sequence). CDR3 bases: TGTGCCAGCAGCCAAAAACGGGGGAGTGAAGCTTTCTTT. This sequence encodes CASSQKRGSEAFF.

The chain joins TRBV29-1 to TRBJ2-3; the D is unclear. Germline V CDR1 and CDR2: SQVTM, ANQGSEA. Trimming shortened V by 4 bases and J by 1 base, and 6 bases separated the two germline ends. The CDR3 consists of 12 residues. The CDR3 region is CSVGRGTDTQYF. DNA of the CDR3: TGCAGCGTTGGTAGAGGCACAGATACGCAGTATTTT.

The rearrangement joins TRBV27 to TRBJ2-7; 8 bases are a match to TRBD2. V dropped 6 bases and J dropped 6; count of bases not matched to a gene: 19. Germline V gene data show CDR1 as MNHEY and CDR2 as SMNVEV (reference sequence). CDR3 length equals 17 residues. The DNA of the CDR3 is TGTGCCAGCAGCCTTTGGAGTCCGGCTAGCGGGTATGCCGAGCAGTACTTC. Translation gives CASSLWSPASGYAEQYF.

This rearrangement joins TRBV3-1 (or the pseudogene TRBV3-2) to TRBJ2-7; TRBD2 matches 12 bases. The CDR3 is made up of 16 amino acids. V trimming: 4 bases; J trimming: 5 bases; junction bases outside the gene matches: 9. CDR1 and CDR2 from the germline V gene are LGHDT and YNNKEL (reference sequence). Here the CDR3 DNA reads TGTGCCAGCAGCCCCGATCGACTAGCGGGAGTCAACGAGCAGTACTTC. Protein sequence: CASSPDRLAGVNEQYF.

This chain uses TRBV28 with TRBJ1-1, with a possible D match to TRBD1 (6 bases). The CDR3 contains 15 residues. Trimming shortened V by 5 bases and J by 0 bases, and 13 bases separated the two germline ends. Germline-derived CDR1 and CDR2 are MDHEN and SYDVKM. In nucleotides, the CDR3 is TGTGCCAGCAGTGTGCAGGGGAAAGTGAACACTGAAGCTTTCTTT. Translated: CASSVQGKVNTEAFF.

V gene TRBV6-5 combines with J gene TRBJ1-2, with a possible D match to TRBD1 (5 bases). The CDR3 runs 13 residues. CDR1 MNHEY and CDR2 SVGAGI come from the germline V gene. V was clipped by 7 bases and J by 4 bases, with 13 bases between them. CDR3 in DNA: TGTGCCAGCAAGAGACAGAGTCTCTATGGCTACACCTTC. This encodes CASKRQSLYGYTF.

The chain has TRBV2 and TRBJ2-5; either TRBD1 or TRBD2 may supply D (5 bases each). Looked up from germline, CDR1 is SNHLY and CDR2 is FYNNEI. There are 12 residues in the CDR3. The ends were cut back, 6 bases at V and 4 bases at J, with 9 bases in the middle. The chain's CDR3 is CASSGTGETQYF. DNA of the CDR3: TGTGCCAGCAGCGGGACCGGAGAGACCCAGTACTTC.

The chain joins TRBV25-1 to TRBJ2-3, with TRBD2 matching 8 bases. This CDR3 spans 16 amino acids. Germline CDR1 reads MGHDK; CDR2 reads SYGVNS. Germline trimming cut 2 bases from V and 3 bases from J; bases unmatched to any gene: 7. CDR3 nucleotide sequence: TGTGCCAGCAGTGAAATCATGGGCGGGAGGACAGATACGCAGTATTTT. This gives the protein CASSEIMGGRTDTQYF.

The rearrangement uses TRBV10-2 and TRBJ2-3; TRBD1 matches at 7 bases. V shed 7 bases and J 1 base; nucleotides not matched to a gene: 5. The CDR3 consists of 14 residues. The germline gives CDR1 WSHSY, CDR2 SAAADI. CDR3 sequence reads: CASTSGQGTDTQYF. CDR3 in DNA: TGCGCCAGCACCAGCGGACAGGGCACAGATACGCAGTATTTT.

For the CDR3, the DNA is TGTGCCAGCAGGGGCACAGATACGCAGTATTTT. Residues: CASRGTDTQYF. J is TRBJ2-3 and V is TRBV9; D unresolved. The CDR3 extends over 11 amino acids. Trimming cost V 5 bases and J 1 base, with 2 bases left between them. CDR1 and CDR2 from the germline V gene are SGDLS and YYNGEE.

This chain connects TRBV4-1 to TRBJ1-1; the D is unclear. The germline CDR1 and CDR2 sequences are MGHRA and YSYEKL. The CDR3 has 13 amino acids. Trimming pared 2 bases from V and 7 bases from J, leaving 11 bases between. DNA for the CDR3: TGCGCCAGCAGCCAACAGGTTTGGGATGAAGCTTTCTTT. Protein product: CASSQQVWDEAFF.

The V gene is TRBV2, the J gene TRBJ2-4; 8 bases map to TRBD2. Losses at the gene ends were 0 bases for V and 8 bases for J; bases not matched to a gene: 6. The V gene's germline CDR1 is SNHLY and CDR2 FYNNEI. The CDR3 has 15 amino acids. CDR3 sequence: CASSEASGVGYIQYF. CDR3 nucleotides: TGTGCCAGCAGTGAAGCTAGCGGGGTGGGATACATTCAGTACTTC. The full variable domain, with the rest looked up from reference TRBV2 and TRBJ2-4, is EPEVTQTPSHQVTQMGQEVILRCVPISNHLYFYWYRQILGQKVEFLVSFYNNEISEKSEIFDDQFSVERPDGSNFTLKIRSTKLEDSAMYFCASSEASGVGYIQYFGAGTRLSVL.

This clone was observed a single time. The DNA of the CDR3 is TGTGCCAGCAGTTCCGACCTGGGACAGGGGTTGGAGACCCAGTACTTC. It codes for CASSSDLGQGLETQYF. This rearrangement joins TRBV6-2 or TRBV6-3 to TRBJ2-5; TRBD1 matches at 10 bases. The V gene end was trimmed by 4 bases and the J gene end by 5 bases; junction bases not matched to a gene: 10. Germline assignment: CDR1 MNHEY and CDR2 SVGEGT. The CDR3 has 16 amino acids.

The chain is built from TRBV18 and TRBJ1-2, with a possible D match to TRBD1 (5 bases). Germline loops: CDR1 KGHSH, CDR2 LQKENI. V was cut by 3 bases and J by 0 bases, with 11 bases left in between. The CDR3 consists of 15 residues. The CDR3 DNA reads TGTGCCAGCTCACCTCGGGACGTTGCTAACTATGGCTACACCTTC. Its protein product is CASSPRDVANYGYTF.

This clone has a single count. The CDR3 DNA reads as TGTGCCAGCAGCTCTAGGGTGGCAGGGGGTTTGAGTGGCTACACCTTC. Amino acids: CASSSRVAGGLSGYTF. V is TRBV21-1 and J is TRBJ1-2; TRBD1 reflects the table's D call only, with no check against the DNA. TRBV21-1 is listed as a pseudogene. The CDR3 length is 16 residues.

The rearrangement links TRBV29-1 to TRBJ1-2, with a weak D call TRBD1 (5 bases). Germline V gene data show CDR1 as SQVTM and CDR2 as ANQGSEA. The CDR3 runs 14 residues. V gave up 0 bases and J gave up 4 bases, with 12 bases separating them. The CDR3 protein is CSVEEGVSGYGYTF. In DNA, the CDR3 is TGCAGCGTTGAAGAAGGGGTATCTGGCTATGGCTACACCTTC. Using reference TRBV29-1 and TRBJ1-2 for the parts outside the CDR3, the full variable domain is SAVISQKPSRDICQRGTSLTIQCQVDSQVTMMFWYRQQPGQSLTLIATANQGSEATYESGFVIDKFPISRPNLTFSTLTVSNMSPEDSSIYLCSVEEGVSGYGYTFGSGTRLTVV.

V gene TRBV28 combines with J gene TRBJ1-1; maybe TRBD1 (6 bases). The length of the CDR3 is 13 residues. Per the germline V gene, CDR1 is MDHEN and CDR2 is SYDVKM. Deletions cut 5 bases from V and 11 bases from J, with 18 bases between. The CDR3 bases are TGTGCCAGCAGTATGACACAGGGAGGTGGGGCTTTCTTT. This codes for CASSMTQGGGAFF.

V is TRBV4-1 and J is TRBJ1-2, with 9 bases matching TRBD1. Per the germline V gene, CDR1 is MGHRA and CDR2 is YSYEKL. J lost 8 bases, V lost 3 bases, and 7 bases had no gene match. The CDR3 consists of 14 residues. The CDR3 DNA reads TGCGCCAGCAGCCATCGGGGACAGGGACTCGGCTACACCTTC. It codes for CASSHRGQGLGYTF.

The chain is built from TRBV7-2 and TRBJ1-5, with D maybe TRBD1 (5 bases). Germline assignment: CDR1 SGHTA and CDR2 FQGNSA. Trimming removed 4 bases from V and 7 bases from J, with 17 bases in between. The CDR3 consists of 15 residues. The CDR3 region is CASSSRLGGGQPQHF. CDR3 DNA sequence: TGTGCCAGCAGCTCTCGCCTGGGGGGAGGACAGCCCCAGCATTTT.

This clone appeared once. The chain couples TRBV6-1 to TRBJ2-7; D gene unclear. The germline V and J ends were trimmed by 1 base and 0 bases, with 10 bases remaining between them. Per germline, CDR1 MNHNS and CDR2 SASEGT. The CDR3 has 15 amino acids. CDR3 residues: CASSEVTVNSYEQYF. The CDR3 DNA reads TGTGCCAGCAGTGAAGTAACGGTGAACTCCTACGAGCAGTACTTC.

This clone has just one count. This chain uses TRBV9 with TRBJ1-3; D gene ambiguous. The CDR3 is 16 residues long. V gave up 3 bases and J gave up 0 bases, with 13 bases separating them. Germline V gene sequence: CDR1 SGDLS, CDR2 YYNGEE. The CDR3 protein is CASSEIPGYSGNTIYF. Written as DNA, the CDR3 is TGTGCCAGCAGCGAGATCCCGGGTTACTCTGGAAACACCATATATTTT.

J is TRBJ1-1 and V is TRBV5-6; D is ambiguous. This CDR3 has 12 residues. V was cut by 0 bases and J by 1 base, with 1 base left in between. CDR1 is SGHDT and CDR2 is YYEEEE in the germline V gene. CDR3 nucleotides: TGTGCCAGCAGCTTGGCGAACACTGAAGCTTTCTTT. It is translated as CASSLANTEAFF.

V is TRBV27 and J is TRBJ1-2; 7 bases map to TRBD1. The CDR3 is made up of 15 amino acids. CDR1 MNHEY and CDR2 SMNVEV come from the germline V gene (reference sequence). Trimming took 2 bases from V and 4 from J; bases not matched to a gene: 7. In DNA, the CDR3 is TGTGCCAGCAGTTTAAGATTGAGGGGGCCCTATGGCTACACCTTC. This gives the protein CASSLRLRGPYGYTF.

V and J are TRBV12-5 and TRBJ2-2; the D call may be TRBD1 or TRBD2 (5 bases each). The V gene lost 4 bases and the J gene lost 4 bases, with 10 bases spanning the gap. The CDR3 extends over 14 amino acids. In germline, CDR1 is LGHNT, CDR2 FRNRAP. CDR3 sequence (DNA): TGTGCTAGTGGTTCCTCAGGGACCACCGGGGAGCTGTTTTTT. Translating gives CASGSSGTTGELFF.

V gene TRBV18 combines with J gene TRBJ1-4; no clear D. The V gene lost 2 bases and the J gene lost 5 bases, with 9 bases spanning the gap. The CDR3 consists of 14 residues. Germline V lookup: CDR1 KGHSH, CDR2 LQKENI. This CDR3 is CASSPWTGNEKLFF. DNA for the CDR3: TGTGCCAGCTCACCATGGACGGGGAATGAAAAACTGTTTTTT.

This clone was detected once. This CDR3 is CASSSPKGANYGYTF. The CDR3 DNA is TGTGCCAGCAGCTCCCCGAAAGGAGCTAACTATGGCTACACCTTC. This chain connects TRBV6-5 to TRBJ1-2; D call uncertain. V was trimmed by 6 bases and J by 0 bases, leaving 14 bases between them. The CDR3 extends over 15 amino acids. Germline V lookup: CDR1 MNHEY, CDR2 SVGAGI.

The CDR3 DNA follows: TGTGCCAGCGGGGACAGGTTCTACGAGCAGTACTTC. Translation gives CASGDRFYEQYF. The V and J genes are TRBV25-1 and TRBJ2-7; 8 bases are a match to TRBD1. V lost 8 bases, J lost 3 bases, and 3 bases stayed unmatched. The CDR3 is made up of 12 amino acids. The germline V gene has CDR1 MGHDK and CDR2 SYGVNS.

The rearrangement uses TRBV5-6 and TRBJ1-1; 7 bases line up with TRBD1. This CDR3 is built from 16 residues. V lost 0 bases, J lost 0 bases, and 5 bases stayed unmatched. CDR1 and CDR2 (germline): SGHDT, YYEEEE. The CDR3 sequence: CASSLEAGQMNTEAFF. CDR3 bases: TGTGCCAGCAGCTTGGAGGCGGGACAGATGAACACTGAAGCTTTCTTT.

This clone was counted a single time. The CDR3 DNA sequence: TGCGCCAGCAGCCAAGATACAGGGGAAAATGAAAAACTGTTTTTT. This sequence encodes CASSQDTGENEKLFF. V and J are TRBV4-1 and TRBJ1-4, with 7 nucleotides matching TRBD1. V lost 0 bases and J lost 5; bases outside the gene matches: 3. The CDR3 has 15 residues. CDR1 and CDR2 from the germline V gene are MGHRA and YSYEKL.

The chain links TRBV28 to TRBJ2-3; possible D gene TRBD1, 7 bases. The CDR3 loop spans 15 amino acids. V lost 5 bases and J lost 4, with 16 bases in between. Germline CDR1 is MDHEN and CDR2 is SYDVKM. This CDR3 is CASSDREVFPDTQYF. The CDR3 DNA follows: TGTGCCAGCAGTGACAGGGAGGTTTTTCCAGATACGCAGTATTTT. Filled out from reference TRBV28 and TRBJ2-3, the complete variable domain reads DVKVTQSSRYLVKRTGEKVFLECVQDMDHENMFWYRQDPGLGLRLIYFSYDVKMKEKGDIPEGYSVSREKKERFSLILESASTNQTSMYLCASSDREVFPDTQYFGPGTRLTVL.